One and the same sample provided the 18 T cell receptor beta chains below, sequenced in a study of shared clonotypes between healthy human individuals. Assay: immunoSEQ multiplex PCR; the TCRdb copy retains only in-frame clones and omits some. The profile shows a few million clones, roughly 92% of them singletons. The sample was naive CD4+ T cells from PBMCs. As for subset: CD45RA+ positively selected. These receptor sequences come from a man aged 18 to 30 in good health. Some clones in this sample may be carry-over from other donors' samples.

Here the CDR3 reads CASTNRPGQTLNYGYTF. Here the CDR3 DNA reads TGTGCCAGCACTAATAGGCCCGGACAGACCCTTAACTATGGCTACACCTTC. The chain uses TRBV7-2 and TRBJ1-2; a weak D match, TRBD1 (6 bases). From germline, CDR1 is SGHTA and CDR2 FQGNSA. The CDR3 covers 17 residues. V lost 7 bases and J 1 base, leaving 22 bases between the germline ends.

This chain uses TRBV7-2 with TRBJ1-2; D not certain. Per germline, CDR1 SGHTA and CDR2 FQGNSA. The CDR3 loop spans 15 amino acids. V lost 1 base to trimming and J lost 0 bases, with 9 bases between them. CDR3 amino acids: CASSLVPQPNYGYTF. In DNA, the CDR3 is TGTGCCAGCAGCTTAGTCCCCCAGCCTAACTATGGCTACACCTTC. The full variable domain, in which reference TRBV7-2 and TRBJ1-2 provide the parts outside the CDR3, is GAGVSQSPSNKVTEKGKDVELRCDPISGHTALYWYRQSLGQGLEFLIYFQGNSAPDKSGLPSDRFSAERTGGSVSTLTIQRTQQEDSAVYLCASSLVPQPNYGYTFGSGTRLTVV.

The genes are TRBV5-6 and TRBJ1-3; D is uncertain. Per the germline V gene, CDR1 is SGHDT and CDR2 is YYEEEE. The CDR3 spans 16 residues. The ends were cut back, 0 bases at V and 0 bases at J, with 10 bases in the middle. The CDR3 DNA reads TGTGCCAGCAGCTTGGGACCGACCAACTCTGGAAACACCATATATTTT. Protein product: CASSLGPTNSGNTIYF.

This clone appeared a single time. The V gene is TRBV30, the J gene TRBJ2-7, with TRBD1 identical over 7 bases. Germline V gene lookup returns CDR1 GTSNPN and CDR2 SVGIG (reference sequence). V lost 2 bases to trimming and J lost 4 bases; unmatched junction nucleotides: 8. This CDR3 spans 14 amino acids. CDR3 coding DNA: TGTGCCTGGAGTCTGGGACAGCCCCGATACGAGCAGTACTTC. This codes for CAWSLGQPRYEQYF. Combining the CDR3 with reference TRBV30 and TRBJ2-7 gives the whole variable domain SQTIHQWPATLVQPVGSPLSLECTVEGTSNPNLYWYRQAAGRGLQLLFYSVGIGQISSEVPQNLSASRPQDRQFILSSKKLLLSDSGFYLCAWSLGQPRYEQYFGPGTRLTVT.

The chain uses TRBV4-3 and TRBJ2-3, with TRBD1 identical over 9 bases. From germline, CDR1 is LGHNA and CDR2 YSLEER. The CDR3 has 16 residues. V shed 4 bases and J 3 bases; nucleotides not matched to a gene: 8. CDR3 sequence: CASSRGTGTGTDTQYF. CDR3 sequence (DNA): TGCGCCAGCAGCCGCGGAACCGGGACAGGGACAGATACGCAGTATTTT.

This clone was observed a single time. Other DNA sequences in the same sample also yield this CDR3. CDR3 in amino acids: CASSSSGDYGYTF. As DNA, the CDR3 is TGCGCCAGCAGCTCTTCAGGGGACTATGGCTACACCTTC. V is TRBV5-1 and J is TRBJ1-2, with a weak D call TRBD1 (6 bases). Germline values: CDR1 SGHRS, CDR2 YFSETQ. Trimming removed 3 bases from V and 3 bases from J, with 9 bases in between. The CDR3 has 13 residues.

The chain recombines TRBV19 with TRBJ1-2; 9 bases agree with TRBD1. This CDR3 has 15 residues. CDR1 is LNHDA, CDR2 SQIVND, per germline (reference sequence). With V trimmed by 1 base and J by 5 bases, 5 bases remained unmatched. As DNA, the CDR3 is TGTGCCAGTAGTATAGCCCGTGGGACAGGGTATGGCTACACCTTC. This translates into CASSIARGTGYGYTF. Complete variable domain (other parts from reference TRBV19 and TRBJ1-2): DGGITQSPKYLFRKEGQNVTLSCEQNLNHDAMYWYRQDPGQGLRLIYYSQIVNDFQKGDIAEGYSVSREKKESFPLTVTSAQKNPTAFYLCASSIARGTGYGYTFGSGTRLTVV.

The V and J genes are TRBV11-2 and TRBJ2-1, with a possible D match to TRBD2 (6 bases). The germline V gene encodes CDR1 SGHAT and CDR2 FQNNGV. Trimming shortened V by 7 bases and J by 5 bases, and 18 bases separated the two germline ends. The CDR3 is made up of 15 amino acids. This chain's CDR3 is CASNRAGRVHNEQFF. The CDR3 DNA is TGTGCCAGCAATCGGGCGGGAAGGGTCCACAATGAGCAGTTCTTC.

This clone was counted between two and nine times. This same CDR3 is encoded by further DNA sequences in the sample. The chain combines TRBV28 with TRBJ1-4; D unresolved. Trimming shortened V by 2 bases and J by 8 bases, and 6 bases separated the two germline ends. The germline CDR1 and CDR2 sequences are MDHEN and SYDVKM. This CDR3 contains 12 residues. The DNA for the CDR3 is TGTGCCAGCAGTTTACGTAGGGAAAAACTGTTTTTT. The encoded protein is CASSLRREKLFF.

Note on this clone: Other DNA sequences from this sample encode an identical CDR3 as well. The chain recombines TRBV28 with TRBJ1-2; a weak D match, TRBD1 (5 bases). The CDR3 contains 13 residues. Deletions cut 2 bases from V and 8 bases from J, with 12 bases between. Germline loops: CDR1 MDHEN, CDR2 SYDVKM. In nucleotides, the CDR3 is TGTGCCAGCAGTTTAGGGGGAGGCAGGGGCTACACCTTC. Its protein is CASSLGGGRGYTF.

The rearrangement uses TRBV4-2 and TRBJ1-1; D uncertain. Germline values: CDR1 LGHNA, CDR2 YNFKEQ. The length of the CDR3 is 16 residues. V lost 0 bases and J 0 bases, leaving 11 bases between the germline ends. Written as DNA, the CDR3 is TGTGCCAGCAGCCAAGATCTTGGGATCATGAACACTGAAGCTTTCTTT. Its translation: CASSQDLGIMNTEAFF.

This clone has only a few counts. This chain links TRBV5-6 with TRBJ1-1, with D uncertain. Germline CDR1 and CDR2: SGHDT and YYEEEE. V lost 3 bases and J lost 8, with 8 bases in between. CDR3 length: 11 residues. The DNA for the CDR3 is TGTGCCAGCAGCTCGAAGCGGGAAGCTTTCTTT. Its protein is CASSSKREAFF.

This chain links TRBV7-9 with TRBJ2-3; 8 positions match TRBD2. V dropped 8 bases and J dropped 4; count of bases not matched to a gene: 17. CDR1 is SEHNR and CDR2 is FQNEAQ in the germline V gene (reference sequence). The CDR3 extends over 17 amino acids. The CDR3 DNA follows: TGTGCCAGCCCAGCGGAGAAGAGCGGGAGTAGGCCAGATACGCAGTATTTT. This codes for CASPAEKSGSRPDTQYF.

The chain has TRBV27 and TRBJ1-5, with D unclear. V was pared by 1 base and J by 3 bases, with 7 bases between. CDR1 is MNHEY, CDR2 SMNVEV, per germline (reference sequence). The CDR3 spans 14 residues. The CDR3 DNA reads as TGTGCCAGCAGTTTATATGGTCTCAATCAGCCCCAGCATTTT. It specifies CASSLYGLNQPQHF.

The chain links TRBV5-5 to TRBJ1-4; D uncertain. V was trimmed by 4 bases and J by 9 bases, leaving 16 bases between them. CDR1 and CDR2 from the germline V gene are SGHKS and YYEKEE (reference sequence). CDR3 length: 14 amino acids. CDR3 nucleotides: TGTGCCAGCAGCCCTTCGGGGATTCGGAAAAAACTGTTTTTT. Its protein product is CASSPSGIRKKLFF.

CDR3 sequence reads: CSVVGPLEAFF. The CDR3 region has the DNA TGCAGCGTTGTCGGACCCCTTGAAGCTTTCTTT. This sequence joins TRBV29-1 and TRBJ1-1; D is unclear. Per germline, CDR1 SQVTM and CDR2 ANQGSEA. This CDR3 contains 11 residues. The V gene lost 4 bases and the J gene lost 7 bases, with 10 bases spanning the gap.

The chain joins TRBV6-1 to TRBJ2-7; D could derive from TRBD1 or TRBD2 (5 bases each). The CDR3 is 15 amino acids. V gave up 6 bases and J gave up 5 bases, with 20 bases separating them. Germline CDR1 MNHNS, CDR2 SASEGT. CDR3 sequence (DNA): TGTGCCAGCAGATTCGAGGGTGGGGGATTCCACGAGCAGTACTTC. Its translation is CASRFEGGGFHEQYF.

The chain employs TRBV4-3 and TRBJ2-5; 8 nucleotides match TRBD2. CDR1 and CDR2 (germline): LGHNA, YSLEER. The CDR3 sequence is 15 residues long. The V segment lost 4 bases and the J segment 3 bases; nucleotides outside the gene matches: 7. The CDR3 is CASSLQGLEEETQYF. Written as DNA, the CDR3 is TGCGCCAGCAGCCTCCAGGGACTAGAGGAAGAGACCCAGTACTTC.